This T cell receptor beta chain was sequenced in a study of blood T cells in healthy people across ages. Study findings and constraints: The study could not conclusively compare naive and antigen-experienced cells, given its unsorted PBMCs.

Researchers report isolating at least 7 million PBMCs per sample. About this clonotype: What it binds is unknown.

This CDR3 is 15 amino acids long. The germline V gene encodes CDR1 SGHTA and CDR2 FQGNSA. V was clipped by 1 base and J by 7 bases, with 13 bases between them. A sample-barcoded 5' primer and a J-beta primer mix were used in a second PCR of roughly 7 to 11 cycles. From the 5' RACE reads, TCRdb called clonotypes with MiXCR, one entry per CDR3 protein. Among hundreds of thousands of distinct CDR3 sequences listed, roughly 20% were seen once. This TCR was sampled from a man aged 65 to 79 in good health. Sequenced sample: blood. The genes are TRBV7-2 and TRBJ2-2; TRBD2 might be the D (6 bases). CDR3 in DNA: TGTGCCAGCAGCTTAGGATCGGGGGATATCGGGGAGCTGTTTTTT. Translating gives CASSLGSGDIGELFF.